The entry that follows covers one T cell receptor beta chain sequence. This record belongs to a study of blood T cell repertoires in COVID-19. This CDR3 is 21 amino acids long. CDR1 and CDR2 from the germline V gene are SNHLY and FYNNEI. V lost 1 base to trimming and J lost 8 bases; unmatched junction nucleotides: 28. Sequencing used immunoSEQ multiplex PCR; TCRdb keeps in-frame clones, though not all of them. The table has around 94,000 clones, over 85% seen once; the top ten hold around 2%. The V gene is TRBV2, the J gene TRBJ1-2; 7 bases map to TRBD1. The sequenced sample consisted of peripheral blood. The receptor's source is a woman aged 45-59 years with COVID-19, enrolled during active disease. The CDR3 spells CASSEVLMNWDSLFSAGGYTF. Written as DNA, the CDR3 is TGTGCCAGCAGTGAAGTCCTTATGAATTGGGACAGCCTATTTTCCGCAGGGGGCTACACCTTC.